These 12 T cell receptor beta chains were sequenced from one sample in a study of graft-versus-host responses after intestinal transplantation. Tissue processing of the graft released intraepithelial and lamina propria lymphocytes from it. The protocol was immunoSEQ multiplex PCR, while the TCRdb copy is restricted to in-frame clones and leaves out a portion. The sample has about 9,800 clones, around 73% seen once. Sequences were derived from ileum tissue, sampled 500 to 550 days after intestinal transplant. The receptor set was obtained from a human patient who received an intestinal transplant, so some T cells may come from the graft donor.

V is TRBV30 and J is TRBJ2-1, with D unresolved. Germline CDR1 reads GTSNPN; CDR2 reads SVGIG (reference sequence). The CDR3 totals 14 residues. V was shortened by 0 bases and J by 0 bases, with 6 bases between the two germline ends. The CDR3 DNA sequence: TGTGCCTGGAGTGTAGTTCGCTCCTACAATGAGCAGTTCTTC. It is translated as CAWSVVRSYNEQFF. Full variable domain (outside the CDR3, taken from reference TRBV30 and TRBJ2-1): SQTIHQWPATLVQPVGSPLSLECTVEGTSNPNLYWYRQAAGRGLQLLFYSVGIGQISSEVPQNLSASRPQDRQFILSSKKLLLSDSGFYLCAWSVVRSYNEQFFGPGTRLTVL.

The chain employs TRBV7-9 and TRBJ1-2; TRBD1 is a possible D gene (6 bases). Between the trimmed V and J ends, which lost 10 bases and 2 bases, there was a span of 8 bases. From germline, CDR1 is SEHNR and CDR2 FQNEAQ (reference sequence). The CDR3 runs to 11 residues. CDR3 amino acids: CANRENYGYTF. The DNA for the CDR3 is TGTGCCAACAGGGAAAACTATGGCTACACCTTC.

The chain links TRBV2 to TRBJ1-6, with a possible D match to TRBD1 (5 bases). Germline CDR1 and CDR2: SNHLY and FYNNEI. The V and J ends lost 5 bases and 11 bases respectively, with 19 bases between them. CDR3 size: 15 residues. This CDR3 reads CASSRTRGEGAPLHF. The CDR3 DNA sequence: TGTGCCAGCAGTAGGACCCGGGGGGAAGGGGCACCCCTCCACTTT.

The chain combines TRBV28 with TRBJ2-7; 13 nucleotides line up with TRBD2. V lost 6 bases, J lost 2 bases, and 1 base stayed unmatched. The CDR3 has 14 residues. Germline assignment: CDR1 MDHEN and CDR2 SYDVKM. In DNA, the CDR3 is TGTGCCAGCAGAACTAGCGGGAGGGCCTACGAGCAGTACTTC. Translated: CASRTSGRAYEQYF.

The chain carries TRBV6-5 and TRBJ2-7, with D unclear. The CDR3 sequence is 15 residues long. CDR1 MNHEY and CDR2 SVGAGI come from the germline V gene. Deletions cut 3 bases from V and 2 bases from J, with 14 bases between. The CDR3 region is CASSYSDGKTYEQYF. As DNA, the CDR3 is TGTGCCAGCAGTTATTCCGACGGCAAGACCTACGAGCAGTACTTC.

V is TRBV19 and J is TRBJ1-5; no clear D gene. The V and J ends lost 3 bases and 2 bases respectively, with 11 bases between them. Germline CDR1 LNHDA, CDR2 SQIVND (reference sequence). The CDR3 sequence is 15 residues long. CDR3 region: CASSMSGMGNQPQHF. Written as DNA, the CDR3 is TGTGCCAGTAGTATGTCGGGTATGGGCAATCAGCCCCAGCATTTT.

The gene calls are TRBV25-1 and TRBJ1-1, with D uncertain. The V gene's germline CDR1 is MGHDK and CDR2 SYGVNS. The CDR3 contains 14 residues. V was pared by 2 bases and J by 4 bases, with 11 bases between. CDR3 loop: CASSEQGRPTEAFF. The CDR3 DNA reads TGTGCCAGCAGTGAACAAGGGAGACCCACTGAAGCTTTCTTT.

The chain carries TRBV12-5 and TRBJ2-1; 7 positions agree with TRBD1. This CDR3 region has 15 residues. In germline, CDR1 is LGHNT, CDR2 FRNRAP. V lost 3 bases to trimming and J lost 2 bases; unmatched junction nucleotides: 4. CDR3 loop: CASGLPGTAYNEQFF. CDR3 DNA: TGTGCTAGTGGTTTACCCGGGACAGCCTACAATGAGCAGTTCTTC. The whole variable domain, remainder taken from reference TRBV12-5 and TRBJ2-1, is DARVTQTPRHKVTEMGQEVTMRCQPILGHNTVFWYRQTMMQGLELLAYFRNRAPLDDSGMPKDRFSAEMPDATLATLKIQPSEPRDSAVYFCASGLPGTAYNEQFFGPGTRLTVL.

In regard to this clone: The junction differs from germline at one of its ends, possibly a read error. The CDR3 spells CASSEAGSRTDTGELLF. CDR3 coding DNA: TGTGCCAGCAGTGAAGCGGGAAGTAGAACGGACACCGGGGAGCTGTTGTTT. J is TRBJ2-2 and V is TRBV2, with D perhaps TRBD1 or TRBD2 (5 bases each). CDR1 and CDR2 (germline): SNHLY, FYNNEI. The CDR3 is 17 amino acids.

J is TRBJ1-2 and V is TRBV19; 9 bases fit TRBD1. V shed 3 bases and J 0 bases; nucleotides not matched to a gene: 2. Germline V CDR1 and CDR2: LNHDA, SQIVND (reference sequence). This CDR3 region has 15 residues. Written as DNA, the CDR3 is TGTGCCAGTAGTATTGGACAGGGGTCTAACTATGGCTACACCTTC. Protein sequence: CASSIGQGSNYGYTF.

The chain uses TRBV5-6 and TRBJ1-2, with 8 bases fitting TRBD1. Germline V gene lookup returns CDR1 SGHDT and CDR2 YYEEEE. The CDR3 loop spans 13 amino acids. Trimming cost V 7 bases and J 6 bases; bases outside gene matches: 8. CDR3 nucleotides: TGTGCCAGCTGGGGACAGGAGAGAGATGGCTACACCTTC. This gives the protein CASWGQERDGYTF. Full variable domain (remainder filled in from reference TRBV5-6 and TRBJ1-2): DAGVTQSPTHLIKTRGQQVTLRCSPKSGHDTVSWYQQALGQGPQFIFQYYEEEERQRGNFPDRFSGHQFPNYSSELNVNALLLGDSALYLCASWGQERDGYTFGSGTRLTVV.

CDR3 bases: TGTGCCAGCAAGCAGCGCCTCTCCTACAATGAGCAGTTCTTC. It yields the protein CASKQRLSYNEQFF. The chain is built from TRBV28 and TRBJ2-1; D ambiguous. CDR1 is MDHEN, CDR2 SYDVKM, per germline. V was clipped by 7 bases and J by 0 bases, with 10 bases between them. This CDR3 region has 14 residues.